Detailed here is one TCR beta chain. What it binds is not known. The sample comes from a study of T cell responses to AZD1222 COVID-19 vaccine. General study results and limits: Increased Spike-specific TCR breadth and depth were observed after two AZD1222 doses.

Method: immunoSEQ multiplex PCR; TCRdb's copy keeps in-frame clones and lacks some. The sample holds approximately 140,000 clones, more than 90% seen once. The V end was cut by 6 bases, the J end by 2 bases, with 14 bases between. The CDR3 is made up of 15 amino acids. Germline CDR1 and CDR2: MNHEY and SVGEGT. Sequenced here: peripheral blood, sampled on day 0 of AZD1222 vaccination. The rearrangement uses TRBV6-2 or TRBV6-3 and TRBJ2-1; D possibly corresponds to TRBD2 (6 bases). This clonotype originated in an adult in good health. The chain's CDR3 is CASSRDFQTYNEQFF. As DNA, the CDR3 is TGTGCCAGCAGCCGGGACTTCCAGACCTACAATGAGCAGTTCTTC.